The clone carrying this TCR beta chain occurred once. The data are from a study of T-cell memory formation after mild COVID-19. TCRdb passed the 5' RACE reads through MiXCR, listing each CDR3 protein once. The sample contains roughly 160,000 distinct CDR3 sequences, approximately 13% of which appear only once. CDR1 and CDR2 from the germline V gene are SEHNR and FQNEAQ (reference sequence). The CDR3 is 13 amino acids. V lost 6 bases and J 2 bases, leaving 11 bases between the germline ends. This receptor was obtained from a man younger than 35 who had mild COVID-19 (a few samples of this study predate the infection). Cell type and time point are not known. Specimen: PBMCs or a T cell subset sorted from them (not recorded which). The chain uses TRBV7-9 and TRBJ2-7; D is undetermined. CDR3 coding DNA: TGTGCCAGCAGATTAAAAACGGCCTACGAGCAGTACTTC. Amino acid sequence: CASRLKTAYEQYF.